The next 15 T cell receptor beta chains were all read from a single sample in a study of T cell changes during pregnancy in multiple sclerosis. Profiling relied on immunoSEQ multiplex PCR, and the TCRdb table lists in-frame clones only, not all of them. Found here are approximately 88,000 clones, 94% of them singletons; the top ten hold more than 0.8%. This specimen consisted of peripheral blood, obtained in the third trimester of pregnancy. All receptors derive from a female donor with multiple sclerosis, enrolled in a pregnancy study.

The chain couples TRBV7-3 to TRBJ1-1, with 9 nucleotides matching TRBD1. The CDR3 spans 17 residues. CDR1 is SGHTA, CDR2 FQGTGA, per germline. V was pared by 5 bases and J by 4 bases, with 14 bases of the junction left unmatched. CDR3 sequence reads: CASSPNRDREGGTEAFF. Here the CDR3 DNA reads TGTGCCAGCAGCCCAAACCGGGACAGGGAGGGTGGCACTGAAGCTTTCTTT.

This rearrangement joins TRBV29-1 to TRBJ1-2; D unclear. The CDR3 loop spans 13 amino acids. V was pared by 2 bases and J by 5 bases, with 12 bases between. Germline loops: CDR1 SQVTM, CDR2 ANQGSEA. CDR3 sequence (DNA): TGCAGCGTTGAATACGTCGGGAAATATGGCTACACCTTC. The encoded protein is CSVEYVGKYGYTF.

This rearrangement joins TRBV7-6 to TRBJ2-1; weak D call: TRBD2 (6 bases). Trimming pared 5 bases from V and 7 bases from J, leaving 21 bases between. This CDR3 is 16 amino acids long. Germline V gives CDR1 SGHVS, CDR2 FNYEAQ. The CDR3 coding sequence is TGTGCCAGCAGCCGGACCCGACTAGTGGAGGGGAATGAGCAGTTCTTC. This codes for CASSRTRLVEGNEQFF.

This chain joins TRBV5-1 and TRBJ2-7; D is unclear. There are 14 residues in the CDR3. V was pared by 0 bases and J by 1 base, with 8 bases between. CDR1 is SGHRS and CDR2 is YFSETQ in the germline V gene. CDR3 loop: CASSLGYRSYEQYF. For the CDR3, the DNA is TGCGCCAGCAGCTTGGGATACAGATCCTACGAGCAGTACTTC.

J is TRBJ2-2 and V is TRBV5-1; TRBD2 aligns across 13 bases. The V segment lost 2 bases and the J segment 3 bases; nucleotides outside the gene matches: 1. The CDR3 runs to 16 residues. Germline CDR1 is SGHRS and CDR2 is YFSETQ. CDR3 loop: CASSLGLAGDTGELFF. The CDR3 coding sequence is TGCGCCAGCAGCTTAGGACTAGCGGGGGACACCGGGGAGCTGTTTTTT.

CDR3 in DNA: TGTGCCAGCAGCCGGAGGGAGAGGAATGAGCAGTTCTTC. Amino acid sequence: CASSRRERNEQFF. This chain connects TRBV7-9 to TRBJ2-1, with a weak D call TRBD2 (6 bases). The germline CDR1 and CDR2 sequences are SEHNR and FQNEAQ (reference sequence). V lost 5 bases to trimming and J lost 7 bases, with 12 bases between them. The CDR3 contains 13 residues.

This clone has more than one count but fewer than ten. This chain links TRBV19 with TRBJ1-1; no clear D gene. The CDR3 spans 13 residues. V dropped 3 bases and J dropped 2 bases, with 7 bases sitting between them. Germline values: CDR1 LNHDA, CDR2 SQIVND (reference sequence). The CDR3 is CASSIMSNTEAFF. CDR3 DNA sequence: TGTGCCAGTAGTATTATGAGTAACACTGAAGCTTTCTTT.

The rearrangement links TRBV30 to TRBJ2-3; D is possibly TRBD1 (5 bases). V lost 2 bases to trimming and J lost 5 bases, with 5 bases between them. The CDR3 extends over 11 amino acids. Germline CDR1 and CDR2: GTSNPN and SVGIG (reference sequence). CDR3: CAWSQGDTQYF. CDR3 DNA sequence: TGTGCCTGGAGTCAGGGAGATACGCAGTATTTT.

CDR3 in amino acids: CASSQQGSNSPLHF. In nucleotides, the CDR3 is TGTGCCAGCAGCCAACAGGGGAGCAATTCACCCCTCCACTTT. This rearrangement joins TRBV6-5 to TRBJ1-6; TRBD1 agrees at 7 bases. With V trimmed by 6 bases and J by 7 bases, 6 bases remained unmatched. The CDR3 sequence is 14 residues long. Germline-derived CDR1 and CDR2 are MNHEY and SVGAGI.

V is TRBV7-2 and J is TRBJ2-1; 15 bases are a match to TRBD2. Germline V gene sequence: CDR1 SGHTA, CDR2 FQGNSA. This CDR3 is built from 19 residues. V lost 5 bases and J lost 6; bases outside the gene matches: 14. The chain's CDR3 is CASSLLKIGTSGRSNEQFF. As DNA, the CDR3 is TGTGCCAGCAGCCTGCTTAAGATCGGGACTAGCGGGAGGAGCAATGAGCAGTTCTTC.

V is TRBV28 and J is TRBJ2-7, with 9 bases matching TRBD1. Trimming removed 3 bases from V and 7 bases from J; junction bases left unmatched: 13. CDR3 size: 16 residues. The germline V gene has CDR1 MDHEN and CDR2 SYDVKM. CDR3 residues: CASSFSGQGPSGEQYF. CDR3 nucleotides: TGTGCCAGCAGTTTCTCCGGACAGGGGCCTTCAGGGGAGCAGTACTTC.

This sequence joins TRBV9 and TRBJ1-1; no reliable D call. In germline, CDR1 is SGDLS, CDR2 YYNGEE. Trimming shortened V by 0 bases and J by 1 base, and 7 bases separated the two germline ends. The CDR3 is 14 amino acids. The CDR3 DNA sequence: TGTGCCAGCAGCGTAGGAACAGCGAACACTGAAGCTTTCTTT. The encoded protein is CASSVGTANTEAFF.

The chain carries TRBV30 and TRBJ2-1; D not resolved. Deletions cut 7 bases from V and 0 bases from J, with 13 bases between. Germline V gene sequence: CDR1 GTSNPN, CDR2 SVGIG (reference sequence). The CDR3 contains 14 residues. The CDR3 DNA reads TGTGCCTCTACGTATGATTTCTCCTACAATGAGCAGTTCTTC. Its protein is CASTYDFSYNEQFF.

The genes are TRBV30 and TRBJ2-7; 12 bases are a match to TRBD1. The CDR3 sequence is 14 residues long. Trimming took 0 bases from V and 5 from J; bases not matched to a gene: 2. The germline V gene encodes CDR1 GTSNPN and CDR2 SVGIG (reference sequence). The chain's CDR3 is CAWSVGQGAHEQYF. CDR3 bases: TGTGCCTGGAGTGTGGGACAGGGGGCCCACGAGCAGTACTTC.

This chain links TRBV4-1 with TRBJ2-3, with 10 bases lining up with TRBD2. Losses at the gene ends were 1 base for V and 3 bases for J; bases not matched to a gene: 7. The CDR3 totals 17 residues. CDR1 is MGHRA and CDR2 is YSYEKL in the germline V gene. Here the CDR3 DNA reads TGCGCCAGCAGCCAAGGGGCTAGCGGGAGAGGAACAGATACGCAGTATTTT. It yields the protein CASSQGASGRGTDTQYF.